These 25 T cell receptor beta chains came from one sample sequenced in a study of shared clonotypes between healthy human individuals. Repertoires were generated with immunoSEQ multiplex PCR, while TCRdb's copy carries only in-frame clones and drops some. The sample gives approximately 2.5 million clones, 80% to 95% of which show up once; roughly 0.39% is in the top ten. The specimen was naive CD4+ T cells from PBMCs. Subset here: CD45RA+ positively selected. Receptor source: a man younger than 35 in good health. Some clones in this sample may be carry-over from other donors' samples.

The chain joins TRBV5-8 to TRBJ2-1, with 10 bases aligning to TRBD2. CDR3 size: 14 residues. Losses at the gene ends were 3 bases for V and 7 bases for J; bases not matched to a gene: 4. Looked up from germline, CDR1 is SGHTS and CDR2 is YDEGEE. The CDR3 region has the DNA TGTGCCAGCAGCTCAGCGGGAGGGTGGAATGAGCAGTTCTTC. Translating it yields CASSSAGGWNEQFF.

V usage is TRBV10-3 and J usage is TRBJ1-2; a weak D match, TRBD1 (5 bases). The CDR3 extends over 15 amino acids. With 0 bases removed from V and 4 bases from J, the gap between germline ends came to 12 bases. The germline V gene has CDR1 ENHRY and CDR2 SYGVKD. The CDR3, as DNA: TGTGCCATCAGTGAGTCGCTGGGGCCTGGCTATGGCTACACCTTC. Its protein product is CAISESLGPGYGYTF.

The rearrangement joins TRBV10-1 to TRBJ2-1; D may be TRBD1 or TRBD2 (5 bases each). The CDR3 loop spans 18 amino acids. Germline CDR1 and CDR2: WNHNN and SYGVQD (reference sequence). Deletions cut 1 base from V and 0 bases from J, with 16 bases between. The CDR3 nucleotides read TGCGCCAGCAGTGAGTATTTGGGACCCATAAGCTCCTACAATGAGCAGTTCTTC. Translation: CASSEYLGPISSYNEQFF.

As DNA, the CDR3 is TGCGCCAGCAGCTTCCAGGGTCGTGATGAGCAGTTCTTC. Translated, it gives CASSFQGRDEQFF. This sequence joins TRBV5-1 and TRBJ2-1; weak D call: TRBD1 (5 bases). This CDR3 has 13 residues. V shed 2 bases and J shed 8 bases, with 11 bases lying between them. Looked up from germline, CDR1 is SGHRS and CDR2 is YFSETQ.

This chain connects TRBV4-1 to TRBJ2-1, with 7 bases lining up with TRBD1. V shed 1 base, J shed 6 bases, and the junction held 6 bases outside the gene matches. The germline gives CDR1 MGHRA, CDR2 YSYEKL. The CDR3 covers 15 residues. For the CDR3, the DNA is TGCGCCAGCAGCCAAGGGATCGACAGGGTCAATGAGCAGTTCTTC. Its translation is CASSQGIDRVNEQFF.

This chain links TRBV7-3 with TRBJ2-7; D remains ambiguous. CDR1 and CDR2 (germline): SGHTA, FQGTGA. The CDR3 consists of 15 residues. Trimming left V 0 bases short and J 4 bases short, with 13 bases between. For the CDR3, the DNA is TGTGCCAGCAGCTTAACGGCAGGCCGCCAGTACGAGCAGTACTTC. Translated: CASSLTAGRQYEQYF.

This sequence joins TRBV28 and TRBJ2-3, with 7 bases that match TRBD2. Germline loops: CDR1 MDHEN, CDR2 SYDVKM. With 2 bases clipped from V and 3 bases from J, the junction kept 5 bases outside the gene matches. The CDR3 is made up of 15 amino acids. CDR3 in DNA: TGTGCCAGCAGTTTAGCGGGAGATTATACAGATACGCAGTATTTT. Its translation is CASSLAGDYTDTQYF.

This chain joins TRBV20-1 and TRBJ2-2; tentatively, D is TRBD1 (6 bases). Germline loops: CDR1 DFQATT, CDR2 SNEGSKA (reference sequence). The V end lost 5 bases, the J end lost 7 bases, and 8 bases lay between the germline ends. The CDR3 totals 11 residues. Here the CDR3 reads CSAQGYGELFF. CDR3 coding DNA: TGCAGTGCTCAGGGGTACGGGGAGCTGTTTTTT.

The chain combines TRBV6-5 with TRBJ1-6, with 10 bases aligning to TRBD1. The germline V gene encodes CDR1 MNHEY and CDR2 SVGAGI. CDR3 length: 16 residues. V lost 2 bases to trimming and J lost 8 bases; unmatched junction nucleotides: 6. In nucleotides, the CDR3 is TGTGCCAGCAGTTACAAGACCGGGACAGGGGATTCACCCCTCCACTTT. It yields the protein CASSYKTGTGDSPLHF.

This clone came up once. This chain joins TRBV6-1 and TRBJ1-5; D unclear. The V end was cut by 7 bases, the J end by 1 base, with 5 bases between. Germline lookup yields CDR1 MNHNS and CDR2 SASEGT. The CDR3 has 12 amino acids. CDR3 nucleotides: TGTGCCAGCATTGGCAGCAATCAGCCCCAGCATTTT. Amino acid sequence: CASIGSNQPQHF.

This chain links TRBV28 with TRBJ1-5; 12 nucleotides align to TRBD1. The J segment lost 4 bases and the V segment lost 11 bases, leaving 6 bases of the junction unmatched. The CDR3 is 14 residues long. Germline lookup yields CDR1 MDHEN and CDR2 SYDVKM. CDR3 sequence (DNA): TGTGCCGGGGCGGGACAGGGGGCGAATCAGCCCCAGCATTTT. It encodes CAGAGQGANQPQHF.

The rearrangement links TRBV4-3 to TRBJ2-2; possibly TRBD2 for D (6 bases). Germline CDR1 is LGHNA and CDR2 is YSLEER. V was clipped by 6 bases and J by 1 base, with 12 bases between them. The CDR3 totals 15 residues. CDR3 DNA: TGCGCCAGCAGTCCCGGGGGAGTGAACACCGGGGAGCTGTTTTTT. Translation: CASSPGGVNTGELFF.

To note about this clone: Other DNA sequences in the same sample also yield this CDR3. This chain uses TRBV10-3 with TRBJ1-1; D might be TRBD1 (5 bases). Germline V gene data show CDR1 as ENHRY and CDR2 as SYGVKD. Trimming shortened V by 3 bases and J by 1 base, and 9 bases separated the two germline ends. The CDR3 runs 14 residues. The CDR3 here is CAISDTGGNTEAFF. DNA for the CDR3: TGTGCCATCAGTGACACCGGGGGGAACACTGAAGCTTTCTTT.

The chain links TRBV18 to TRBJ2-7, with D maybe TRBD2 (5 bases). The V and J ends lost 3 bases and 3 bases respectively, with 18 bases between them. The CDR3 is 16 amino acids. The V gene's germline CDR1 is KGHSH and CDR2 LQKENI. CDR3 loop: CASSPLSGLGNYEQYF. CDR3 coding DNA: TGTGCCAGCTCACCGCTCAGCGGACTCGGTAACTACGAGCAGTACTTC.

The CDR3 loop is CASSPIQGTGRITDTQYF. The CDR3 DNA reads as TGTGCCAGCAGCCCAATACAGGGCACCGGGCGTATCACAGATACGCAGTATTTT. The chain links TRBV11-2 to TRBJ2-3; D perhaps matches TRBD1 (6 bases). Germline lookup yields CDR1 SGHAT and CDR2 FQNNGV. Trimming shortened V by 5 bases and J by 2 bases, and 23 bases separated the two germline ends. This CDR3 comprises 18 residues.

Of note for this clone: The same CDR3 arises from other DNA sequences in this sample as well. The rearrangement uses TRBV5-1 and TRBJ2-1; 8 nucleotides align to TRBD2. CDR1 and CDR2 (germline): SGHRS, YFSETQ. CDR3 length: 14 residues. V was pared by 0 bases and J by 6 bases, with 2 bases of the junction left unmatched. CDR3 in amino acids: CASSLVGTSNEQFF. For the CDR3, the DNA is TGCGCCAGCAGCTTGGTCGGGACTAGCAATGAGCAGTTCTTC.

On this clone itself: The same CDR3 also results from other DNA sequences found in this sample. This chain links TRBV5-1 with TRBJ2-2; no definite D call. V was clipped by 0 bases and J by 0 bases, with 6 bases between them. This CDR3 has 15 residues. In germline, CDR1 is SGHRS, CDR2 YFSETQ. The CDR3 region is CASSLVGPNTGELFF. CDR3 bases: TGCGCCAGCAGCTTGGTTGGGCCGAACACCGGGGAGCTGTTTTTT.

The V and J genes are TRBV9 and TRBJ2-1; D perhaps matches TRBD1 (5 bases). The CDR3 runs to 12 residues. V lost 3 bases and J lost 9, with 10 bases in between. Germline V gene data show CDR1 as SGDLS and CDR2 as YYNGEE. CDR3 sequence (DNA): TGTGCCAGCAGCGGTGGGGCCTTTGAGCAGTTCTTC. It encodes CASSGGAFEQFF. Combining the CDR3 with reference TRBV9 and TRBJ2-1 gives the whole variable domain DSGVTQTPKHLITATGQRVTLRCSPRSGDLSVYWYQQSLDQGLQFLIQYYNGEERAKGNILERFSAQQFPDLHSELNLSSLELGDSALYFCASSGGAFEQFFGPGTRLTVL.

This clone was recorded once. This sequence joins TRBV7-2 and TRBJ2-5; TRBD2 matches at 13 bases. Germline V gene lookup returns CDR1 SGHTA and CDR2 FQGNSA. J was trimmed by 1 base and V by 4 bases; bases with no gene match: 3. The CDR3 runs to 16 residues. The DNA for the CDR3 is TGTGCCAGCAGCTCGGGACTAGCGGGATCCCAAGAGACCCAGTACTTC. Protein sequence: CASSSGLAGSQETQYF.

This sequence joins TRBV11-3 and TRBJ2-1, with TRBD2 matching 11 bases. Per the germline V gene, CDR1 is SGHNT and CDR2 is YENEEA. Trimming at V came to 5 bases and at J to 2 bases, leaving 5 bases not matched to a gene. The CDR3 contains 16 residues. CDR3 sequence reads: CASSSSGRAAYNEQFF. Here the CDR3 DNA reads TGTGCCAGCAGCAGTAGCGGGAGGGCGGCCTACAATGAGCAGTTCTTC.

The J gene is TRBJ1-3, the V gene TRBV1; the table's D call, TRBD1, has no DNA check behind it. TRBV1 is a pseudogene locus. The CDR3 spans 16 residues. In nucleotides, the CDR3 is TGCACCAGCAGCCAAGATTCGGGACAGAAACGAAACACCATATATTTT. Its protein product is CTSSQDSGQKRNTIYF.

Details on this clone: Other DNA sequences in the same sample also yield this CDR3. The chain couples TRBV7-3 to TRBJ2-3; D unresolved. This CDR3 spans 15 amino acids. Germline V gene sequence: CDR1 SGHTA, CDR2 FQGTGA. V lost 0 bases and J 0 bases, leaving 7 bases between the germline ends. CDR3 DNA sequence: TGTGCCAGCAGCTTAACTGGTGCTAGCACAGATACGCAGTATTTT. This sequence encodes CASSLTGASTDTQYF.

The CDR3 region is CASNQGRGGAEAFF. The CDR3 coding sequence is TGTGCCAGCAATCAAGGACGCGGCGGGGCTGAAGCTTTCTTT. V and J are TRBV27 and TRBJ1-1; D not certain. The V end lost 7 bases, the J end lost 6 bases, and 18 bases lay between the germline ends. CDR3 length: 14 residues. Germline V CDR1 and CDR2: MNHEY, SMNVEV (reference sequence).

This rearrangement joins TRBV6-6 to TRBJ2-7, with D possibly TRBD1 on 5 matching bases. Between the trimmed V and J ends, which lost 0 bases and 7 bases, there was a span of 10 bases. This CDR3 is 13 amino acids long. Germline-derived CDR1 and CDR2 are MNHNY and SVGAGI (reference sequence). The CDR3 coding sequence is TGTGCCAGCAGTTACTCGACAGTCCGAGAGCAGTACTTC. Protein sequence: CASSYSTVREQYF.

This chain uses TRBV6-5 with TRBJ1-1, with TRBD1 as a possible D gene (5 bases). CDR3 length: 15 amino acids. The V end lost 0 bases, the J end lost 2 bases, and 10 bases lay between the germline ends. Germline V gene data show CDR1 as MNHEY and CDR2 as SVGAGI. Here the CDR3 DNA reads TGTGCCAGCAGTTACTCTGGGGCGGTAAACACTGAAGCTTTCTTT. Amino acid sequence: CASSYSGAVNTEAFF.